Listed below are T cell receptor beta chains from one sample, sequenced in a study of graft-versus-host responses after intestinal transplantation. Repertoires were generated with immunoSEQ multiplex PCR, while TCRdb's copy carries only in-frame clones and drops some. This table has about 98,000 clones, approximately 85% appearing once. Sequencing used PBMCs, obtained 255 days after intestinal transplant. The receptors shown here come from a human patient who received an intestinal transplant, so some T cells may come from the graft donor. CDR3s include the opening cysteine and the closing phenylalanine or tryptophan. A D gene is named only where the DNA matches it firmly. Size is stated for part of the rows, as once, few or many counts, or as a class when the clone is expanded.

V: TRBV4-1; J: TRBJ2-7; D: -; size: -; DNA: TGTGCCAGCAGCTTTCGACTAGATCAACCCTACGAGCAGTACTTC; CDR3: CASSFRLDQPYEQYF
V: TRBV5-6; J: TRBJ2-7; D: -; size: -; DNA: TGTGCCAGCAGGGGCAGGTCCTACGAGCAGTACTTC; CDR3: CASRGRSYEQYF
V: TRBV7-6; J: TRBJ1-5; D: -; size: -; DNA: TGTGCCAGCAGCTTATCGCCTGGACAATACAATCAGCCCCAGCATTTT; CDR3: CASSLSPGQYNQPQHF
V: TRBV9; J: TRBJ1-3; D: TRBD1; size: -; DNA: TGTGCCAGCAGCGTAGAAGGGACAGGGGGATCAACTGGAAACACCATATATTTT; CDR3: CASSVEGTGGSTGNTIYF
V: TRBV5-1; J: TRBJ2-3; D: TRBD2; size: -; DNA: TGCGCCAGCAGCTTGGGAGCGGGAGGGTCCATCTCCACAGATACGCAGTATTTT; CDR3: CASSLGAGGSISTDTQYF
V: TRBV28; J: TRBJ2-1; D: TRBD2; size: -; DNA: TGTGCCAGCAGTTTTTTGGGTGCCTTCTCAGCGGGGGAGTACAATGAGCAGTTCTTC; CDR3: CASSFLGAFSAGEYNEQFF
V: TRBV27; J: TRBJ2-7; D: -; size: -; DNA: TGTGCCAGCAGTTTAGGGCAGACCTACGAGCAGTACTTC; CDR3: CASSLGQTYEQYF
V: TRBV5-6; J: TRBJ2-1; D: -; size: once; DNA: TGTGCCAGCAGCTCTTCCTACCGGGCCTCGAGACGCAATGAGCAGTTCTTC; CDR3: CASSSSYRASRRNEQFF
V: TRBV28; J: TRBJ1-2; D: TRBD1; size: -; DNA: TGTGCCAGCAGTTTATTGCAGGGGGTGGGCGGCTACACCTTC; CDR3: CASSLLQGVGGYTF
V: TRBV28; J: TRBJ1-1; D: -; size: once; DNA: TGTGCCAGCAGCTTCAGAGGAACTGAAGCTTTCTTT; CDR3: CASSFRGTEAFF
V: TRBV28; J: TRBJ1-2; D: -; size: -; DNA: TGTGCCAGTCGCGGGACCGCCATCTATGGCTACACCTTC; CDR3: CASRGTAIYGYTF
V: TRBV5-6; J: TRBJ2-1; D: -; size: -; DNA: TGTGCCAGCAGCTTGGGGACCACCTACAATGAGCAGTTCTTC; CDR3: CASSLGTTYNEQFF
V: TRBV6-1; J: TRBJ2-5; D: TRBD2; size: -; DNA: TGTGCCAGCACCCTAGCGGTCCATGGGGAGACCCAGTACTTC; CDR3: CASTLAVHGETQYF
V: TRBV28; J: TRBJ2-7; D: -; size: -; DNA: TGTGCCAGCAGTTTCCGAGGGGTTAGCTCCTACGAGCAGTACTTC; CDR3: CASSFRGVSSYEQYF
V: TRBV11-2; J: TRBJ2-1; D: -; size: few; DNA: TGTGCCAGCAGTGTCAATGAGCAGTTCTTC; CDR3: CASSVNEQFF
V: TRBV2; J: TRBJ2-1; D: -; size: -; DNA: TGTGCCAGCGGCCACAATGAGCAGTTCTTC; CDR3: CASGHNEQFF
V: TRBV28; J: TRBJ2-5; D: -; size: -; DNA: TGTGCCAGCAGTTGGCGGCAGGGCTGGATGGGGGAGACCCAGTACTTC; CDR3: CASSWRQGWMGETQYF
V: TRBV7-4; J: TRBJ1-2; D: -; size: -; DNA: TGTGCCAGCAGCTTAAGAAGCGGGACACACGATTATGGCTACACCTTC; CDR3: CASSLRSGTHDYGYTF
V: TRBV13; J: TRBJ2-1; D: TRBD1; size: -; DNA: TGTGCCAGCAGCTGGGGACAGGGTGTTTATGAGCAGTTCTTC; CDR3: CASSWGQGVYEQFF
V: TRBV11-2; J: TRBJ1-2; D: -; size: -; DNA: TGTGCCAGCAGCTTAGCGGGGGCCGGCTACACCTTC; CDR3: CASSLAGAGYTF
V: TRBV4-1; J: TRBJ1-1; D: TRBD1; size: -; DNA: TGCGCCAGCAGCCCGCGACAGGGAAATACTGAAGCTTTCTTT; CDR3: CASSPRQGNTEAFF
V: TRBV6-1; J: TRBJ2-3; D: TRBD2; size: -; DNA: TGTGCCAGCAGTGAAGGACTAGCGGCCACAGATACGCAGTATTTT; CDR3: CASSEGLAATDTQYF
V: TRBV4-1; J: TRBJ1-2; D: -; size: -; DNA: TGCGCCAGCAGCCAAGATCAGGGGACCCTTTATGGCTACACCTTC; CDR3: CASSQDQGTLYGYTF
V: TRBV4-2; J: TRBJ2-2; D: TRBD2; size: once; DNA: TGTGCCAGCAGCTCGGGACTAGCGGGAGGGCCATACACCGGGGAGCTGTTTTTT; CDR3: CASSSGLAGGPYTGELFF
V: TRBV11-3; J: TRBJ1-1; D: TRBD1; size: once; DNA: TGTGCCAGCAGGGGACAGACGACTGAAGCTTTCTTT; CDR3: CASRGQTTEAFF
V: TRBV6-5; J: TRBJ1-2; D: -; size: once; DNA: TGTGCCAGCAGTTACTCGATAGCAGCGGATGGCTACACCTTC; CDR3: CASSYSIAADGYTF
V: TRBV7-8; J: TRBJ1-1; D: -; size: -; DNA: TGTGCCAGCAGTCCAGGGTGGGGGTTGGCCGCTGAAGCTTTCTTT; CDR3: CASSPGWGLAAEAFF
V: TRBV6-5; J: TRBJ1-3; D: -; size: few; DNA: TGTGCCAGCAGCCCTGCGTACAGCGGAAACACCATATATTTT; CDR3: CASSPAYSGNTIYF
V: TRBV6-4; J: TRBJ2-2; D: TRBD2; size: few; DNA: TGTGCCAGCAGTGCTAGCGGGGACACCGGGGAGCTGTTTTTT; CDR3: CASSASGDTGELFF
V: TRBV28; J: TRBJ1-5; D: -; size: -; DNA: TGTGCCAGCAGTCCAGGTTGGAGGAATCAGCCCCAGCATTTT; CDR3: CASSPGWRNQPQHF
V: TRBV19; J: TRBJ2-7; D: TRBD2; size: -; DNA: TGTGCCAGTAGCCGGACTAGCGGGAGTCAGTACGAGCAGTACTTC; CDR3: CASSRTSGSQYEQYF
V: TRBV7-9; J: TRBJ2-2; D: -; size: -; DNA: TGTGCCAGCAGCTCTCCCCAGGGACGGACCGGGGAGCTGTTTTTT; CDR3: CASSSPQGRTGELFF
V: TRBV6-6; J: TRBJ2-2; D: TRBD1; size: -; DNA: TGTGCCAGCATCCGAACAGGGGTGGATGGGACCGGGGAGCTGTTTTTT; CDR3: CASIRTGVDGTGELFF
V: TRBV5-6; J: TRBJ2-3; D: TRBD2; size: once; DNA: TGTGCCAGCACCCTAGCGGGCCTCACAGATACGCAGTATTTT; CDR3: CASTLAGLTDTQYF
V: TRBV5-4; J: TRBJ2-5; D: -; size: -; DNA: TGTGCCAGCAGCCCGTCGACGAGATCGGAGACCCAGTACTTC; CDR3: CASSPSTRSETQYF
V: TRBV19; J: TRBJ2-1; D: -; size: -; DNA: TGTGCCAGTAGTGCGTCCCGACTAGGGGAAAATGAGCAGTTCTTC; CDR3: CASSASRLGENEQFF
V: TRBV6-1; J: TRBJ2-2; D: TRBD1; size: -; DNA: TGTGCCAGCAGTGGAACGTTCGAGGGGGCGTTAGCCACCGGGGAGCTGTTTTTT; CDR3: CASSGTFEGALATGELFF
V: TRBV6-1; J: TRBJ1-1; D: -; size: -; DNA: TGTGCCAGCAGGACAGACATGAACACTGAAGCTTTCTTT; CDR3: CASRTDMNTEAFF
V: TRBV7-9; J: TRBJ1-6; D: -; size: -; DNA: TGTGCCAGCAGCTTAGCAGATAATTCACCCCTCCACTTT; CDR3: CASSLADNSPLHF
V: TRBV27; J: TRBJ2-3; D: TRBD1; size: -; DNA: TGTGCCAGCAGTGGGATGAGGGGGACAGGGGGGCCCTATCGTGCAGATACGCAGTATTTT; CDR3: CASSGMRGTGGPYRADTQYF
V: TRBV5-1; J: TRBJ2-7; D: TRBD1; size: -; DNA: TGCGCCAGCAGCGTAAATGGACAGGGGCTCACCTACGAGCAGTACTTC; CDR3: CASSVNGQGLTYEQYF
V: TRBV2; J: TRBJ2-7; D: -; size: -; DNA: TGTGCCAGCAGTGGGGTCTACGAGCAGTACTTC; CDR3: CASSGVYEQYF
V: TRBV5-6; J: TRBJ2-3; D: -; size: -; DNA: TGTGCCAGCAGCTTGGTCACGGATGCTAGCACAGATACGCAGTATTTT; CDR3: CASSLVTDASTDTQYF
V: TRBV19; J: TRBJ1-2; D: -; size: -; DNA: TGTGCCAGTACCCCCAGGTGCCGTGGCTACACCTTC; CDR3: CASTPRCRGYTF
V: TRBV4-1; J: TRBJ1-1; D: -; size: -; DNA: TGCGCCAGCAGCGCCCCCGGCGGGAAGAACACTGAAGCTTTCTTT; CDR3: CASSAPGGKNTEAFF
V: TRBV2; J: TRBJ1-4; D: TRBD1; size: few; DNA: TGTGCCAGCTTCACCGGGACAGCCGGCCGGGGGGAACTGTTTTTT; CDR3: CASFTGTAGRGELFF
V: TRBV7-9; J: TRBJ1-1; D: TRBD1; size: -; DNA: TGTGCCAGCAGCCTGTGGACAGGCCCAAACACTGAAGCTTTCTTT; CDR3: CASSLWTGPNTEAFF
V: TRBV11-2; J: TRBJ2-1; D: -; size: -; DNA: TGTGCCAGCAGCTTAGTTTTCGACTGGAGGGGTGAGCAGTTCTTC; CDR3: CASSLVFDWRGEQFF
V: TRBV6-6; J: TRBJ1-4; D: -; size: -; DNA: TGTGCCAGCAGTTACTCGACCGGGGTGGAAAAACTGTTTTTT; CDR3: CASSYSTGVEKLFF